Below, 17 T cell receptor beta chains from the same sample are listed, as sequenced in a study of molecular identifiers for immune sequencing clone quantification. MiXCR, applied by TCRdb to the PCR reads, yields one record per CDR3 protein. The sample lists about 510,000 distinct CDR3 sequences, roughly 24% occurring once. The sample consisted of naive CD8+ T cells from blood, with Jurkat cell RNA spiked in. Subset specified: FACS-sorted CD8+CD4-CCR7+CD45RA+ naive T cells. These receptors originate from a human donor in good health. Some libraries in this study had Jurkat cell RNA spiked in.

The V and J genes are TRBV27 and TRBJ1-2; no definite D call. V lost 9 bases and J 4 bases, leaving 9 bases between the germline ends. The CDR3 has 11 residues. Germline CDR1 is MNHEY and CDR2 is SMNVEV (reference sequence). For the CDR3, the DNA is TGTGCCAGTTTTTCGAGCTATGGCTACACCTTC. Amino acid sequence: CASFSSYGYTF.

The chain carries TRBV6-2 or TRBV6-3 and TRBJ1-1, with 7 bases lining up with TRBD1. This CDR3 is built from 12 residues. J lost 6 bases, V lost 6 bases, and 4 bases had no gene match. Germline CDR1 reads MNHEY; CDR2 reads SVGEGT. The CDR3 region has the DNA TGTGCCAGCAGCCACAGGGGCGCTGAAGCTTTCTTT. Translation gives CASSHRGAEAFF.

Comment on this clonotype: This may be a read error, as it is one base from a much larger clone. The rearrangement links TRBV4-3 to TRBJ1-3; no clear D gene. The V end lost 1 base, the J end lost 0 bases, and 10 bases lay between the germline ends. The CDR3 totals 16 residues. Per germline, CDR1 LGHNA and CDR2 YSLEER. In DNA form, the CDR3 reads TGCGCCAGCAGCCAAGGCTCGGCCGTCTCTGGAAACACCATATATTTT. It yields the protein CASSQGSAVSGNTIYF.

This clonotype was seen repeatedly, ten times or more. The rearrangement uses TRBV5-6 and TRBJ1-2, with D possibly being TRBD1 (5 bases). V lost 0 bases, J lost 4 bases, and 10 bases lay in between. CDR3 size: 14 residues. Germline loops: CDR1 SGHDT, CDR2 YYEEEE. DNA for the CDR3: TGTGCCAGCAGCTTGGGAGGGGCCCCCTATGGCTACACCTTC. Its protein product is CASSLGGAPYGYTF.

This clonotype showed up just once. The chain is built from TRBV2 and TRBJ2-3; 10 positions match TRBD2. CDR1 SNHLY and CDR2 FYNNEI come from the germline V gene. CDR3 size: 16 residues. Losses at the gene ends were 6 bases for V and 2 bases for J; bases not matched to a gene: 8. Here the CDR3 reads CASSSRLAGFTDTQYF. The CDR3 bases are TGTGCCAGCAGCAGCCGACTAGCGGGTTTCACAGATACGCAGTATTTT.

This clonotype came up many times. The chain is built from TRBV5-4 and TRBJ2-3; TRBD2 aligns across 7 bases. The ends lost 7 bases at V and 1 base at J; junction bases unmatched: 15. CDR3 size: 17 residues. The germline CDR1 and CDR2 sequences are SGHNT and YYREEE (reference sequence). The CDR3 DNA reads as TGTGCCAGCCGACGGGGTAGCGGGCCCTCTGGCACAGATACGCAGTATTTT. Protein: CASRRGSGPSGTDTQYF.

This clonotype was detected a few times. This chain links TRBV27 with TRBJ1-2; possibly TRBD1 for D (6 bases). The CDR3 sequence is 15 residues long. V was clipped by 5 bases and J by 4 bases, with 17 bases between them. Germline V lookup: CDR1 MNHEY, CDR2 SMNVEV (reference sequence). CDR3 nucleotides: TGTGCCAGCAGTCCCGGGGGGGGCGCGGGCTATGGCTACACCTTC. Protein sequence: CASSPGGGAGYGYTF.

Notes on this clonotype: No conserved phenylalanine or tryptophan ends this CDR3, so it is likely a read error. This sequence joins TRBV27 and TRBJ2-1; D perhaps matches TRBD2 (6 bases). V was trimmed by 1 base and J by 0 bases, leaving 10 bases between them. CDR1 is MNHEY and CDR2 is SMNVEV in the germline V gene (reference sequence). This CDR3 is built from 16 residues. This chain's CDR3 is CASSLLGGTSYNEQFS. As DNA, the CDR3 is TGTGCCAGCAGTTTATTAGGCGGGACCTCCTACAATGAGCAGTTCTCC.

V and J are TRBV7-3 and TRBJ2-7; 7 positions agree with TRBD1. CDR3 size: 14 residues. The junction had 9 bases not matched to a gene; V was cut back by 5 bases and J by 5 bases. Germline V gives CDR1 SGHTA, CDR2 FQGTGA. The CDR3 is CASSTTGTVDEQYF. CDR3 DNA: TGTGCCAGCAGCACCACCGGGACAGTCGACGAGCAGTACTTC.

The table lists this clonotype with many counts. V gene TRBV7-2 combines with J gene TRBJ1-3, with unresolved D. Trimming left V 5 bases short and J 4 bases short, with 18 bases between. The germline V gene has CDR1 SGHTA and CDR2 FQGNSA. The CDR3 sequence is 16 residues long. The CDR3 here is CASSRKEVQWGNTIYF. The CDR3 DNA reads as TGTGCCAGCAGCCGAAAAGAAGTCCAATGGGGAAACACCATATATTTT.

This clonotype was detected a few times. V gene TRBV3-1 combines with J gene TRBJ2-3; D call uncertain. Germline CDR1 is LGHDT and CDR2 is YNNKEL (reference sequence). Trimming left V 5 bases short and J 5 bases short, with 17 bases between. The length of the CDR3 is 15 residues. CDR3 sequence (DNA): TGTGCCAGCAGCGAGCCCTTAGGGAACGGAGATACGCAGTATTTT. This translates into CASSEPLGNGDTQYF.

A remark on this clonotype: Mismatch with germline at one junction end may stem from a read error. The chain has TRBV9 and TRBJ1-1; 7 bases line up with TRBD1. Germline values: CDR1 SGDLS, CDR2 YYNGEE. The CDR3 consists of 15 residues. DNA of the CDR3: TGTGCCAGCAGCGGCGCGACAGGGATCGACACTGAAGCTTCCTTT. Amino acid sequence: CASSGATGIDTEASF.

This clonotype appeared many times. The CDR3 coding sequence is TGTGCCAGCAGTTTAGGGGGGCCGGTGGCTTTCTTT. This encodes CASSLGGPVAFF. This rearrangement joins TRBV12-3 or TRBV12-4 to TRBJ1-1; a possible D gene is TRBD1 (6 bases). The CDR3 consists of 12 residues. The V end lost 1 base, the J end lost 11 bases, and 11 bases lay between the germline ends.

Points on this clonotype: This may arise from a read error, as a much more abundant clone is one base away. This chain connects TRBV21-1 to TRBJ2-7; TRBD1, the table's D call, was not compared with the DNA. TRBV21-1 is a pseudogene. This CDR3 spans 16 amino acids. The CDR3, as DNA: TGTGCCAGCAGCGGCTGTCAGGGGCCCCCTAAGTACGAGCAGTACTTC. This encodes CASSGCQGPPKYEQYF.

Details on this clonotype: This sequence may be a read error, since a much larger clone differs from it by one base. This chain joins TRBV4-1 and TRBJ2-3; D call uncertain. The CDR3 is 15 amino acids. V was cut by 2 bases and J by 0 bases, with 9 bases left in between. Germline CDR1 is MGHRA and CDR2 is YSYEKL. CDR3 protein: CASSQRAPSTDTQYF. DNA for the CDR3: TGCGCCAGCAGCCAAAGGGCTCCTAGCACAGATACGCAGTATTTT.

This chain connects TRBV19 to TRBJ2-2; tentatively, D is TRBD2 (5 bases). The V end was cut by 1 base, the J end by 1 base, with 7 bases between. The CDR3 sequence is 15 residues long. Germline CDR1 LNHDA, CDR2 SQIVND (reference sequence). This chain's CDR3 is CASSIVGGNTGELFF. The CDR3, as DNA: TGTGCCAGTAGTATAGTTGGAGGGAACACCGGGGAGCTGTTTTTT. Variable domain in full (rest from reference TRBV19 and TRBJ2-2): DGGITQSPKYLFRKEGQNVTLSCEQNLNHDAMYWYRQDPGQGLRLIYYSQIVNDFQKGDIAEGYSVSREKKESFPLTVTSAQKNPTAFYLCASSIVGGNTGELFFGEGSRLTVL.

Concerning this clonotype: A junction end diverges from the germline sequence, so it may reflect a read error. This rearrangement joins TRBV28 to TRBJ1-5; maybe TRBD1 (5 bases). The germline gives CDR1 MDHEN, CDR2 SYDVKM. This CDR3 has 17 amino acids. CDR3 residues: CASSPWGRGDGNQRQHF. The CDR3 DNA reads TGTGCCAGCAGCCCTTGGGGTCGGGGCGATGGCAATCAGCGCCAGCATTTT. Based on the CDR3 plus reference TRBV28 and TRBJ1-5, the full variable domain is DVKVTQSSRYLVKRTGEKVFLECVQDMDHENMFWYRQDPGLGLRLIYFSYDVKMKEKGDIPEGYSVSREKKERFSLILESASTNQTSMYLCASSPWGRGDGNQRQHFGDGTRLSIL.